Listed below are T cell receptor beta chains from one sample, sequenced in a study of blood T cell repertoires in COVID-19. Assay: immunoSEQ multiplex PCR; the TCRdb copy retains only in-frame clones and omits some. The repertoire holds 35,000 to 40,000 clones, over 70% seen once, with around 28% in the top ten. Input material: peripheral blood. These receptors came from a man older than 75 with active or convalescent COVID-19. CDR3s include the opening cysteine and the closing phenylalanine or tryptophan. D genes are given only for firm matches. Size is stated for part of the rows, as once, few or many counts, or as a class when the clone is expanded.

cdr3_nt: TGTGCCAGCAGCTACGACAGATTAGAGACCCAGTACTTC; cdr3_aa: CASSYDRLETQYF; v_call: TRBV5-6; clone_size: few; j_call: TRBJ2-5; d_call: NA
cdr3_nt: TGCGCCAGCAGCTCGGGACAGGCGAACACCGGGGAGCTGTTTTTT; cdr3_aa: CASSSGQANTGELFF; v_call: TRBV5-1; clone_size: many; j_call: TRBJ2-2; d_call: TRBD1
cdr3_nt: TGCAGTGGACTTGGCGACACTGAAGCTTTCTTT; cdr3_aa: CSGLGDTEAFF; v_call: TRBV20-1; clone_size: NA; j_call: TRBJ1-1; d_call: NA
cdr3_nt: TGTGCCAGTAGTATTCTGGGGACTCCAGGAGGGGAAAAACTGTTTTTT; cdr3_aa: CASSILGTPGGEKLFF; v_call: TRBV19; clone_size: NA; j_call: TRBJ1-4; d_call: NA
cdr3_nt: TGCGCCAGCAGCTTGGACCCAGGGGCAAACACCGGGGAGCTGTTTTTT; cdr3_aa: CASSLDPGANTGELFF; v_call: TRBV5-1; clone_size: NA; j_call: TRBJ2-2; d_call: NA
cdr3_nt: TGTGCCTGGAGGAGACAGGGAGGTTTCAACACTGAAGCTTTCTTT; cdr3_aa: CAWRRQGGFNTEAFF; v_call: TRBV30; clone_size: NA; j_call: TRBJ1-1; d_call: TRBD1
cdr3_nt: TGCGCCAGCAGCCCGGGGGACAGGGGGACTGAAGCTTTCTTT; cdr3_aa: CASSPGDRGTEAFF; v_call: TRBV5-1; clone_size: NA; j_call: TRBJ1-1; d_call: TRBD1
cdr3_nt: TGTGCCAGCTCACCAGGTGGGACAGGGCGGTCACCCCTCCACTTT; cdr3_aa: CASSPGGTGRSPLHF; v_call: TRBV18; clone_size: NA; j_call: TRBJ1-6; d_call: TRBD1
cdr3_nt: TGTGCCAGCGGGTCTGCCAGGGAGACCCAGTACTTC; cdr3_aa: CASGSARETQYF; v_call: TRBV6-5; clone_size: NA; j_call: TRBJ2-5; d_call: NA
cdr3_nt: TGTGCCAGCTCACAAACCGGGACAGGGAGCTCTGGAAACACCATATATTTT; cdr3_aa: CASSQTGTGSSGNTIYF; v_call: TRBV18; clone_size: NA; j_call: TRBJ1-3; d_call: TRBD1
cdr3_nt: TGTGCCAGCAGTTACAGGGGAAGCGAGACCCAGTACTTC; cdr3_aa: CASSYRGSETQYF; v_call: TRBV6-6; clone_size: NA; j_call: TRBJ2-5; d_call: NA
cdr3_nt: TGCGCCAGCAGCTTGGAAGGGACAACAGATACGCAGTATTTT; cdr3_aa: CASSLEGTTDTQYF; v_call: TRBV5-1; clone_size: NA; j_call: TRBJ2-3; d_call: NA
cdr3_nt: TGTGCCAGCAGCCAACGGGACTCCTCTTACGAGCAGTACTTC; cdr3_aa: CASSQRDSSYEQYF; v_call: TRBV4-2; clone_size: few; j_call: TRBJ2-7; d_call: NA
cdr3_nt: TGTGCCAGCAGCCCGCGGACAGGGAAAAGGGAGACCCAGTACTTC; cdr3_aa: CASSPRTGKRETQYF; v_call: TRBV7-2; clone_size: NA; j_call: TRBJ2-5; d_call: TRBD1
cdr3_nt: TGTGCCAGCAGCCGACTAGCGGGCGATGTGTACAATGAGCAGTTCTTC; cdr3_aa: CASSRLAGDVYNEQFF; v_call: TRBV25-1; clone_size: NA; j_call: TRBJ2-1; d_call: TRBD2
cdr3_nt: TGTGCCAGCAGCCAAGGAAGGGGCCCCGGGGAGCTGTTTTTT; cdr3_aa: CASSQGRGPGELFF; v_call: TRBV3-1/TRBV3-2; clone_size: once; j_call: TRBJ2-2; d_call: NA